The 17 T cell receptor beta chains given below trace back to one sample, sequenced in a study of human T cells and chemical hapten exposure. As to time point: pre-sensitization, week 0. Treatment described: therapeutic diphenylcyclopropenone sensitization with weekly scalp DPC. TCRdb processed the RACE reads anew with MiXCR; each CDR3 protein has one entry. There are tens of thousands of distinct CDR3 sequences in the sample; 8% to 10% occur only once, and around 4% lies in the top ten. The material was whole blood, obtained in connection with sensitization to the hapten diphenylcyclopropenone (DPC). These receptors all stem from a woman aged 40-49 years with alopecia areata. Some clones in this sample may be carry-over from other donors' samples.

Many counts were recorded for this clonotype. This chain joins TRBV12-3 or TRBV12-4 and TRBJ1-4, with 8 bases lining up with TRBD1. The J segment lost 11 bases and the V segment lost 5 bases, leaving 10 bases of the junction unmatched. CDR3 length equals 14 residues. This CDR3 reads CASSQAGQGHKLFF. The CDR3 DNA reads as TGTGCCAGCAGTCAAGCCGGACAGGGCCACAAACTGTTTTTT.

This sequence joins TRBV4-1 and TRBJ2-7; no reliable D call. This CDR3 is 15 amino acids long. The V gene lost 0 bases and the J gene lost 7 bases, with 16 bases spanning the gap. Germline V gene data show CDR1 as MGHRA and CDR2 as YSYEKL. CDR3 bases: TGCGCCAGCAGCCAAGATGGGCAGCCCATTTGGGAGCAGTACTTC. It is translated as CASSQDGQPIWEQYF.

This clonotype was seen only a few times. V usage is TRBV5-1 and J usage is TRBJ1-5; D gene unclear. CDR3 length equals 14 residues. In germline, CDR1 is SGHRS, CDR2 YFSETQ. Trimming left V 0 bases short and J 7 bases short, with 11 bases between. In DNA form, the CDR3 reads TGCGCCAGCAGCTTGGTTGGAGACTCCCAGCCCCAGCATTTT. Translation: CASSLVGDSQPQHF.

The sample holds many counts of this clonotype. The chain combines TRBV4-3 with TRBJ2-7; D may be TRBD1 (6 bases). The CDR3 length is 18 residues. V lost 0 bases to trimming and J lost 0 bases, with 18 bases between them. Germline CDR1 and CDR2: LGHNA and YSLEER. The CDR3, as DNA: TGCGCCAGCAGCCAAGAGCTAACAGGGACGCTTAGCTCCTACGAGCAGTACTTC. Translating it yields CASSQELTGTLSSYEQYF.

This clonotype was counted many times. The CDR3 loop reads CASSPLSADTQYF. CDR3 nucleotides: TGTGCCAGCAGCCCCCTTTCGGCAGATACGCAGTATTTT. This chain links TRBV7-2 with TRBJ2-3; D not resolved. Trimming removed 5 bases at V and 4 bases at J, with 10 bases between. The CDR3 covers 13 residues. CDR1 and CDR2 (germline): SGHTA, FQGNSA.

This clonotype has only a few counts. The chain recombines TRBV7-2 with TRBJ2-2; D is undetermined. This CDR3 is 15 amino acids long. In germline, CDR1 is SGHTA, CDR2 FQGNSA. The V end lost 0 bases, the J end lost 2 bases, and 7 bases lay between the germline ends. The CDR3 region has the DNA TGTGCCAGCAGCTTAGCCCGTCTAAACACCGGGGAGCTGTTTTTT. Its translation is CASSLARLNTGELFF.

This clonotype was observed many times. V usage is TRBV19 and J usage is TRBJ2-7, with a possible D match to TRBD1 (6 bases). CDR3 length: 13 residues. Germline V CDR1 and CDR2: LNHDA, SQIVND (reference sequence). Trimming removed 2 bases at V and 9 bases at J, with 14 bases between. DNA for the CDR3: TGTGCCAGTAGTATAATGGGGGCCTCGGGGCAGTACTTC. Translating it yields CASSIMGASGQYF.

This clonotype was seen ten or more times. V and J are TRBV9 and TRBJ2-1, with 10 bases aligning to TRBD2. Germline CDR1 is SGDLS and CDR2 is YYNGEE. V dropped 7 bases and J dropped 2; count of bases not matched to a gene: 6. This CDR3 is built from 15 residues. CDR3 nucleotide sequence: TGTGCCAGCGCCCTACTAGCGGGGACCTACAATGAGCAGTTCTTC. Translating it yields CASALLAGTYNEQFF.

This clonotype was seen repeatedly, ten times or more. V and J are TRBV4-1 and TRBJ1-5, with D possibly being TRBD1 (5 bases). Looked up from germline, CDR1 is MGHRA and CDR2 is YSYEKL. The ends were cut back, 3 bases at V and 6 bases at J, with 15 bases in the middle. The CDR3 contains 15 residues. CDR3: CASSHGSGFGQPQHF. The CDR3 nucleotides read TGCGCCAGCAGCCACGGCTCAGGGTTCGGTCAGCCCCAGCATTTT.

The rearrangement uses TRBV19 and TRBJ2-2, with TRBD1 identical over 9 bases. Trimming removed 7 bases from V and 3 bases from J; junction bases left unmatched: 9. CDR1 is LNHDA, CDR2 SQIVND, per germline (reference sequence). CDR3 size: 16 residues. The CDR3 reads CASTLQGAMDTGELFF. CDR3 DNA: TGTGCCAGTACCTTACAGGGGGCAATGGACACCGGGGAGCTGTTTTTT.

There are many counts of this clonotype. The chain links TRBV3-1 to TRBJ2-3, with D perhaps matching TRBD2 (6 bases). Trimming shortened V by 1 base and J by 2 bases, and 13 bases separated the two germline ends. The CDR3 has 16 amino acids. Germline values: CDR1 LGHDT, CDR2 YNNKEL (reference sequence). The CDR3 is CASSQVVAVNTDTQYF. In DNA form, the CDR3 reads TGTGCCAGCAGCCAAGTGGTAGCGGTGAACACAGATACGCAGTATTTT.

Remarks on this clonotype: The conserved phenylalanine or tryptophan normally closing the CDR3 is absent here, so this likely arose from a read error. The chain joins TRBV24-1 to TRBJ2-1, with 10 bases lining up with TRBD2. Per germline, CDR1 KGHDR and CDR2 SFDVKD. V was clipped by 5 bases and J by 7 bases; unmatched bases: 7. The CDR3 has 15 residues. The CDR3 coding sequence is TGTGCCACCAGTGCTCGTGGACTAGCGGTGAATGAGCAGTTCCTC. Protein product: CATSARGLAVNEQFL.

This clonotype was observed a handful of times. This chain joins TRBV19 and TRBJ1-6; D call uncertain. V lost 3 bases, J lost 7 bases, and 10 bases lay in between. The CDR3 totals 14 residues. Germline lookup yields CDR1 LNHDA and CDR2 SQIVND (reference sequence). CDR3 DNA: TGTGCCAGTAGTATCTGGCAGTTGAATTCACCCCTCCACTTT. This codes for CASSIWQLNSPLHF.

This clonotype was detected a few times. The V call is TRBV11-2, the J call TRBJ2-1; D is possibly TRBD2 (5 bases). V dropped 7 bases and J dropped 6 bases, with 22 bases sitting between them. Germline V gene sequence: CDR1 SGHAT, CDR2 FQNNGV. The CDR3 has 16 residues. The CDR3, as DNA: TGTGCCAGCACCAGAACGGGAACTCCCCTGGGCAATGAGCAGTTCTTC. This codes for CASTRTGTPLGNEQFF.

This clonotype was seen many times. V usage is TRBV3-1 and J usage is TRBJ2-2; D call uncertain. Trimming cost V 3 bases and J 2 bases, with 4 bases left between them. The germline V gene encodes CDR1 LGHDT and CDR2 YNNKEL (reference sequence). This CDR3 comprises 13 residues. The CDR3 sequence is CASSQINTGELFF. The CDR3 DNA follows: TGTGCCAGCAGCCAGATCAACACCGGGGAGCTGTTTTTT.

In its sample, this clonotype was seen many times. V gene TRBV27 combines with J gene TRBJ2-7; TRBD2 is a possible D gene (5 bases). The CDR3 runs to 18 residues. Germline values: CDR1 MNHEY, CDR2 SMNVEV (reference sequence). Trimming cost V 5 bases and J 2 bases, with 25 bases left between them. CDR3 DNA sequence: TGTGCCAGCAGTCCCTCCCCACTATCTAGCTACCTTACCTACGAGCAGTACTTC. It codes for CASSPSPLSSYLTYEQYF.

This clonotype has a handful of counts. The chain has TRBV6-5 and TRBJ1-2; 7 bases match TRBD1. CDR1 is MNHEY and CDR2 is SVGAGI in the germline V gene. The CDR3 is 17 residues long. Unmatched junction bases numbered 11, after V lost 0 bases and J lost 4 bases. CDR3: CASSYSGTAPISYGYTF. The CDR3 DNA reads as TGTGCCAGCAGTTACTCAGGGACAGCTCCTATTTCCTATGGCTACACCTTC.